A selection of T cell receptor beta chains follows, all from one sample in a study of PD-L1 blockade in urothelial cancer. Profiled with immunoSEQ multiplex PCR; TCRdb holds only in-frame clones, not every one. This repertoire shows around 130,000 clones, about 88% found once; its top ten account for 3% to 4%. The sequenced sample was PBMCs, obtained around atezolizumab (anti-PD-L1) treatment. The receptors come from a man aged 45-65 years with urothelial cancer. The conserved cysteine and the conserved F or W are not part of the CDR3 here. Only some rows state a clone size, as once, few, many or a class for expanded clones.

>TRBV9|.|TRBJ2-2|12
ASRVAVNTGELF
>TRBV4-2|.|TRBJ2-2|13
ASSRTSGSSRELF
>TRBV28|.|TRBJ1-5|14
ASSLSVGRGNQPQH
>TRBV5-1|.|TRBJ2-6|14
ASSLDGNSGANVLT
>TRBV19|few|TRBJ1-1|11
ATTRGGSTEAF
>TRBV7-2|once|TRBJ2-5|12
ASSLNGLVKTQY
>TRBV28|.|TRBJ2-1|12
ASVSGRMTNEQF
>TRBV5-6|.|TRBJ2-5|6
ASQSLY
>TRBV7-8|.|TRBJ2-2|16
ASSLGGWLAGGAGELF
>TRBV6-4|.|TRBJ1-1|11
ASSATGVTEAF
>TRBV5-4|.|TRBJ1-6|14
ASSVLLSSYNSPLH
>TRBV27|few|TRBJ2-2|13
ASSLTSGSTGELF
>TRBV6-6|.|TRBJ2-5|11
ASTDGIQETQY
>TRBV5-1|.|TRBJ2-7|15
ASSSLGLGQVRYEQY
>TRBV29-1|.|TRBJ1-2|10
SVEGGGYGYT
>TRBV10-3|once|TRBJ2-5|12
AIGWQGGQETQY
>TRBV5-1|.|TRBJ2-7|12
ASSSGQGTYEQY
>TRBV7-8|.|TRBJ2-1|11
ASSSQGANEQF
>TRBV6-5|.|TRBJ2-3|10
ASRSVTDTQY
>TRBV27|.|TRBJ2-1|14
VTKPQGMRSYNEQF
>TRBV5-4|.|TRBJ2-5|13
ASSLTAGAVETQY
>TRBV20-1|.|TRBJ2-5|8
SASKETQY
>TRBV9|once|TRBJ1-5|12
ASSVEGGAQPQH
>TRBV7-8|.|TRBJ1-2|13
ASSSLGQANYGYT
>TRBV28|.|TRBJ2-7|13
ASSSYSSGAYEQY
>TRBV18|.|TRBJ2-5|8
ASSEETQY
>TRBV28|.|TRBJ1-3|12
ASSIPGTGNTIY
>TRBV6-1|.|TRBJ1-4|11
ASSPVSNEKLF
>TRBV19|.|TRBJ2-1|13
ASSIGSSALGEQF
>TRBV6-6|.|TRBJ1-3|14
ASSHSGGALRNTIY
>TRBV11-2|.|TRBJ2-3|14
ASSQRPGLGSDTQY
>TRBV10-1|few|TRBJ2-1|13
ASAGGQGAYNEQF
>TRBV2|few|TRBJ1-5|12
ASKKQGVNQPQH
>TRBV9|.|TRBJ2-2|13
ASSGGQPDTGELF
>TRBV14|.|TRBJ2-1|11
ASKGRTYNEQF
>TRBV7-3|once|TRBJ2-1|13
ASSPGTSSINEQF
>TRBV28|.|TRBJ2-5|12
ASSLRSGDGTQY
>TRBV18|.|TRBJ2-7|14
ASSPDGATLLYEQY
>TRBV5-4|.|TRBJ2-2|14
ASSFSGVERSGELF
>TRBV7-2|.|TRBJ2-4|12
ASSFGTMGNIQY
>TRBV6-6|.|TRBJ1-6|12
ASSYIRENSPLH
>TRBV28|.|TRBJ2-1|13
ASSPPTGPYNEQF
>TRBV11-2|.|TRBJ2-1|17
ASSHRAKTGTSGHNEQF
>TRBV18|.|TRBJ2-1|12
ASSPGTVYNEQF
>TRBV25-1|.|TRBJ2-6|11
ASTGPGANVLT
>TRBV6-5|.|TRBJ1-5|11
ASSYREYGPQH
>TRBV27|.|TRBJ2-1|12
ASSGGSSYNEQF
>TRBV27|.|TRBJ2-2|11
ASRTGGTGELF
>TRBV11-2|.|TRBJ2-1|13
ASSLGVLMEDEQF
>TRBV7-9|.|TRBJ1-6|14
ASSLEFKAAVEPLH
>TRBV7-2|few|TRBJ2-7|9
ASRGVAGGY
>TRBV7-9|.|TRBJ2-3|14
ASSVGLLAGSDTQY
>TRBV28|.|TRBJ2-7|17
ASSGRVGTSGSNPYEQY